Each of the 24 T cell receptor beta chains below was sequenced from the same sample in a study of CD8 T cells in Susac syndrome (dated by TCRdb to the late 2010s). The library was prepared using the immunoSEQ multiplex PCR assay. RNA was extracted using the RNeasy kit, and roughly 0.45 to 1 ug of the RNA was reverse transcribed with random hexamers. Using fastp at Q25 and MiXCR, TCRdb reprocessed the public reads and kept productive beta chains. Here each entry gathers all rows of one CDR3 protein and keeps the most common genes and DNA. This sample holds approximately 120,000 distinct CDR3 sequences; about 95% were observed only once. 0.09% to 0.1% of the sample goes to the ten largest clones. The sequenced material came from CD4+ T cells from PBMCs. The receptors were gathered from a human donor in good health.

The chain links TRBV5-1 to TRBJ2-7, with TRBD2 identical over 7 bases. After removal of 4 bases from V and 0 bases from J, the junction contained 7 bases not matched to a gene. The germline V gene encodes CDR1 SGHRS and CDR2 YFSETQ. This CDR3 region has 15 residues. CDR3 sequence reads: CASSATRDYSYEQYF. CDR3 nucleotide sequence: TGCGCCAGCAGCGCCACCCGGGACTACTCCTACGAGCAGTACTTC.

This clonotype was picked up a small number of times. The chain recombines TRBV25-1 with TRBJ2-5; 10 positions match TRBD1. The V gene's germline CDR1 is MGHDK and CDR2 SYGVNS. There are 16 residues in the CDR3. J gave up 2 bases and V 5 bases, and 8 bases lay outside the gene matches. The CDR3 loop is CASSLGGQGPQETQYF. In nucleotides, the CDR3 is TGTGCCAGCAGTCTAGGGGGACAGGGGCCTCAAGAGACCCAGTACTTC. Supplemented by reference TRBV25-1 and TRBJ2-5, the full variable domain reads EADIYQTPRYLVIGTGKKITLECSQTMGHDKMYWYQQDPGMELHLIHYSYGVNSTEKGDLSSESTVSRIRTEHFPLTLESARPSHTSQYLCASSLGGQGPQETQYFGPGTRLLVL.

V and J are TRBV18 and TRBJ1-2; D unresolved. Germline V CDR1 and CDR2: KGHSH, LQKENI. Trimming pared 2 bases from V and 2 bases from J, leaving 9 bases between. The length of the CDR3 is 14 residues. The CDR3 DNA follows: TGTGCCAGCTCACCAGGGCAGGACAACTATGGCTACACCTTC. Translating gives CASSPGQDNYGYTF.

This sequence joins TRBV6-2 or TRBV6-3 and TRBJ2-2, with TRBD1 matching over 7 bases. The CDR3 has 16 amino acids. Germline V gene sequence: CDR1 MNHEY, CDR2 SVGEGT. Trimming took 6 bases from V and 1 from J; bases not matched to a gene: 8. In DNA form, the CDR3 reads TGTGCCAGCAGCATGGGACAGAACCTGAACACCGGGGAGCTGTTTTTT. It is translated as CASSMGQNLNTGELFF.

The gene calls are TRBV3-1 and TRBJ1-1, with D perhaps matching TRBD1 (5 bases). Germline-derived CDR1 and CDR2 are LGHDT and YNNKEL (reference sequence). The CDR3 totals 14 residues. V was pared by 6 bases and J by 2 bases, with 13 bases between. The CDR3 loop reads CASRREGFNTEAFF. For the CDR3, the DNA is TGTGCCAGCAGACGGGAGGGGTTCAACACTGAAGCTTTCTTT. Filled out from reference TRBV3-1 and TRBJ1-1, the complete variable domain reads DTAVSQTPKYLVTQMGNDKSIKCEQNLGHDTMYWYKQDSKKFLKIMFSYNNKELIINETVPNRFSPKSPDKAHLNLHINSLELGDSAVYFCASRREGFNTEAFFGQGTRLTVV.

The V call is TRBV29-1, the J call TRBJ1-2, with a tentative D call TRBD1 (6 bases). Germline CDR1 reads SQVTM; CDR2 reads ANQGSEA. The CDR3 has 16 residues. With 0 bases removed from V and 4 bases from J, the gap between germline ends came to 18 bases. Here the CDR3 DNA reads TGCAGCGTTGAAGAAAAGAACAGGGCCAACCTCTATGGCTACACCTTC. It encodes CSVEEKNRANLYGYTF.

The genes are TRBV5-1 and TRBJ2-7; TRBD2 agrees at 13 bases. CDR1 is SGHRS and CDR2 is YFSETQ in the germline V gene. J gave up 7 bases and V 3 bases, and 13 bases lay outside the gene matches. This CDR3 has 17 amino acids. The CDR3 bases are TGCGCCAGCAGCTCCTGGACTAGCGGGGGCCCATCGGAGGAGCAGTACTTC. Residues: CASSSWTSGGPSEEQYF.

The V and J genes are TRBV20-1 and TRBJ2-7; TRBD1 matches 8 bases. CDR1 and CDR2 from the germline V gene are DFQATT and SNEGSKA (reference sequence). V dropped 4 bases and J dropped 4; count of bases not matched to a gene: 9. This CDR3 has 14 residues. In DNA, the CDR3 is TGCAGTGCTACGCAGACAGGGGATCTTTACGAGCAGTACTTC. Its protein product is CSATQTGDLYEQYF.

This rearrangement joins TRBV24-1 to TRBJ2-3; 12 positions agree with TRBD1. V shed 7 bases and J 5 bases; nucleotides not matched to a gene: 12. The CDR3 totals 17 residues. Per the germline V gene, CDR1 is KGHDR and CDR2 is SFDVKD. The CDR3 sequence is CATREKKGQGAGDTQYF. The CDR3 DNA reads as TGTGCCACCAGGGAAAAAAAGGGACAGGGGGCCGGAGATACGCAGTATTTT.

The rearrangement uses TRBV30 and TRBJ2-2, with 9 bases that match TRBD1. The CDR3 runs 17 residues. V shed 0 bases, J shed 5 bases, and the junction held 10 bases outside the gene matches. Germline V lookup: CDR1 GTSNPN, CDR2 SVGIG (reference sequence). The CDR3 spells CAWSVLGGTGHTGELFF. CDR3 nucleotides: TGTGCCTGGAGTGTACTGGGGGGGACAGGGCATACCGGGGAGCTGTTTTTT.

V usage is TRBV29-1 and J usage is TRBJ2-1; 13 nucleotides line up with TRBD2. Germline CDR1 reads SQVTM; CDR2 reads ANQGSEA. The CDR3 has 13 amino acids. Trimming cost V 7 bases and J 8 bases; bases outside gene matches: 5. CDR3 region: CSADGLAGDEQFF. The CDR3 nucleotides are TGCAGCGCTGACGGACTAGCGGGAGATGAGCAGTTCTTC.

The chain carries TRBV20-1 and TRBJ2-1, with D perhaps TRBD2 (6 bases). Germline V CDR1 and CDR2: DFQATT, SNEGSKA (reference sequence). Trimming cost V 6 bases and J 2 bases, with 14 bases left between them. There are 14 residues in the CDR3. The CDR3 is CSAPPAGPYNEQFF. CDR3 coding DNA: TGCAGTGCCCCACCAGCGGGCCCCTACAATGAGCAGTTCTTC.

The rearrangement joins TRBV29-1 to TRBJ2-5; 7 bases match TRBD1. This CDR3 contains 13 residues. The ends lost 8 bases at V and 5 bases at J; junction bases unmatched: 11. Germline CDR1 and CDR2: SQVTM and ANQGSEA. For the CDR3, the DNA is TGCAGCCACTCGACAGGGTCGTGGGAGACCCAGTACTTC. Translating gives CSHSTGSWETQYF.

The CDR3: CASSQAGREQYF. The CDR3 DNA reads as TGTGCCAGCAGCCAAGCTGGGCGCGAGCAGTACTTC. This chain joins TRBV3-1 and TRBJ2-7; D unresolved. The V end was cut by 1 base, the J end by 6 bases, with 7 bases between. The CDR3 is made up of 12 amino acids. From germline, CDR1 is LGHDT and CDR2 YNNKEL (reference sequence).

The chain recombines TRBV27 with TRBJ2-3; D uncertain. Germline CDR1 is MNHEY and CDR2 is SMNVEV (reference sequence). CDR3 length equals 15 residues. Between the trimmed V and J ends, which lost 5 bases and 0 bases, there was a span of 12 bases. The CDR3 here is CASSSAKLSTDTQYF. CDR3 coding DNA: TGTGCCAGCAGTAGCGCCAAGCTAAGCACAGATACGCAGTATTTT.

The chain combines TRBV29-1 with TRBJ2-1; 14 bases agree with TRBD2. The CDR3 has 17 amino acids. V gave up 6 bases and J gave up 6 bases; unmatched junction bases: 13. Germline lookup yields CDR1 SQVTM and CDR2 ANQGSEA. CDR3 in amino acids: CSVRGQLGTSGSNEQFF. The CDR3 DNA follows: TGCAGCGTCAGGGGACAGCTAGGGACTAGCGGGAGCAATGAGCAGTTCTTC.

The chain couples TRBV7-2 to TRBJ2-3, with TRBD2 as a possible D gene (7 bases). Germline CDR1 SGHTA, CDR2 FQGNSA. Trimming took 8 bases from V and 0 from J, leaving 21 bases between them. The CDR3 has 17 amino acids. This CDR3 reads CASGGSGKFTSTDTQYF. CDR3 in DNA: TGTGCCAGCGGGGGCAGCGGGAAGTTTACTAGCACAGATACGCAGTATTTT.

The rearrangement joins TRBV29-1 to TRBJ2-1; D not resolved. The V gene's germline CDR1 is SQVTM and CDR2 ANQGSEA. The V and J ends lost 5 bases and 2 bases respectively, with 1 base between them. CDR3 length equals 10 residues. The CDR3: CSVTYNEQFF. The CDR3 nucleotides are TGCAGCGTTACCTACAATGAGCAGTTCTTC.

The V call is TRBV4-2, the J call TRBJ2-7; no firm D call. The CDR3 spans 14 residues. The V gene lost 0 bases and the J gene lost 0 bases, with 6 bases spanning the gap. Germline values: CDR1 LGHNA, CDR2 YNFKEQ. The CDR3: CASSQDYLSYEQYF. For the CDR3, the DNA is TGTGCCAGCAGCCAAGATTACCTCTCCTACGAGCAGTACTTC.

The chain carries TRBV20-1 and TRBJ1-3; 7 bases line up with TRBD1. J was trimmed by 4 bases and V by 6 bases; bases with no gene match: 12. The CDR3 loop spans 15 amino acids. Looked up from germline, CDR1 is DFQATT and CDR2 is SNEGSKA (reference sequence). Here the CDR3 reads CSASPGTAGGNTIYF. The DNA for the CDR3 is TGCAGTGCCAGTCCCGGGACAGCGGGGGGAAACACCATATATTTT.

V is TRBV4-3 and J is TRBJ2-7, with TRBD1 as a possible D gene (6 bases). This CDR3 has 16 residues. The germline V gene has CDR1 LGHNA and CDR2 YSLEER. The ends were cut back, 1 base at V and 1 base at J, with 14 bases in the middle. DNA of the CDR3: TGCGCCAGCAGCCAAGGATTTTCAGGGGCATCCTACGAGCAGTACTTC. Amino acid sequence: CASSQGFSGASYEQYF.

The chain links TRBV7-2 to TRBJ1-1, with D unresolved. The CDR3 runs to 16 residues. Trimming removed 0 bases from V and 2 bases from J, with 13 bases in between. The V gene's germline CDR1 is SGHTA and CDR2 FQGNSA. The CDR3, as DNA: TGTGCCAGCAGCTTAGCCCTCGGGCTAGGAAACACTGAAGCTTTCTTT. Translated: CASSLALGLGNTEAFF.

In DNA form, the CDR3 reads TGTGCCAGCAGCATGAGAGGACAGATATACGAGCAGTACTTC. It encodes CASSMRGQIYEQYF. The chain combines TRBV27 with TRBJ2-7, with D perhaps TRBD1 (6 bases). CDR1 and CDR2 from the germline V gene are MNHEY and SMNVEV (reference sequence). The CDR3 sequence is 14 residues long. Trimming cost V 6 bases and J 4 bases, with 16 bases left between them.

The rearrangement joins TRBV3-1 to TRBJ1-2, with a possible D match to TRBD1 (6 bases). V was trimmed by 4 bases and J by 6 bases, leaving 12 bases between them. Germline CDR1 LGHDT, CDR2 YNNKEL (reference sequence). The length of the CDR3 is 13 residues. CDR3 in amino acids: CASSLRQGNGYTF. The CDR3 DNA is TGTGCCAGCAGCCTGAGGCAGGGGAATGGCTACACCTTC.